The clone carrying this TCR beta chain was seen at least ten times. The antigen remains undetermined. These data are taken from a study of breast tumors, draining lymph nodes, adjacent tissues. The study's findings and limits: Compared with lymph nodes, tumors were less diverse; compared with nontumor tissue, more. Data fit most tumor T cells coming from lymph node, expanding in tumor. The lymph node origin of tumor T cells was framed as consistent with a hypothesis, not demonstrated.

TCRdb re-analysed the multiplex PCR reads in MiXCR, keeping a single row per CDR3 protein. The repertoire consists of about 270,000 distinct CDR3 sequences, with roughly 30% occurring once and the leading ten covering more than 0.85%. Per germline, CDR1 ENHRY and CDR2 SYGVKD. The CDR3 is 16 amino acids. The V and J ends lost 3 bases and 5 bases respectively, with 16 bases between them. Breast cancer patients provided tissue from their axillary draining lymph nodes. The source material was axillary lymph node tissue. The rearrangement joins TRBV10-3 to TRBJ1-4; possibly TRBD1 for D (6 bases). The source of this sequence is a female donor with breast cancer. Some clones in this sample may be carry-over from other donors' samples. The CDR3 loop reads CAISDGRRGGNEKLFF. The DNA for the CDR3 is TGTGCCATCAGTGATGGGCGCAGGGGAGGAAATGAAAAACTGTTTTTT.